The 32 T cell receptor beta chains reported below all come from one sample, sequenced in a study of shared clonotypes between healthy human individuals. CD8 cells regarded as naive lacked CD45RO, were positively chosen for CCR7, and omitted terminally differentiated effector memory CD45RA+ cells. Measured with immunoSEQ multiplex PCR; TCRdb has only the in-frame clones, and not every one. Among about 2.2 million clones, roughly 91% were seen once, and the ten largest hold under 2%. The source material was naive CD8+ T cells from PBMCs. The origin of the receptors is a man aged 18 to 35 in good health. Some clones in this sample may be carry-over from other donors' samples.

This clone has just one count. At the DNA level, this CDR3 is encoded by other sequences in the same sample as well. V gene TRBV9 combines with J gene TRBJ1-5; D not resolved. With 3 bases removed from V and 6 bases from J, the gap between germline ends came to 10 bases. Germline-derived CDR1 and CDR2 are SGDLS and YYNGEE. This CDR3 is built from 13 residues. CDR3 bases: TGTGCCAGCAGCGCGGGAGGCGGTCAGCCCCAGCATTTT. This sequence encodes CASSAGGGQPQHF.

The J gene is TRBJ2-2, the V gene TRBV7-6, with 8 bases aligning to TRBD1. The CDR3 has 14 amino acids. Germline loops: CDR1 SGHVS, CDR2 FNYEAQ. After removal of 1 base from V and 6 bases from J, the junction contained 1 base not matched to a gene. The CDR3 reads CASSLDRGAGELFF. The CDR3 nucleotides are TGTGCCAGCAGCTTAGACAGGGGGGCCGGGGAGCTGTTTTTT.

This clone appeared a single time. The sample holds other DNA sequences that translate to the same CDR3. V usage is TRBV28 and J usage is TRBJ1-1; D remains ambiguous. Trimming left V 3 bases short and J 1 base short, with 6 bases between. Per germline, CDR1 MDHEN and CDR2 SYDVKM. The CDR3 contains 13 residues. CDR3 sequence: CASSFWQNTEAFF. DNA for the CDR3: TGTGCCAGCAGTTTTTGGCAGAACACTGAAGCTTTCTTT.

The chain couples TRBV7-2 to TRBJ2-1; TRBD2 agrees at 16 bases. The CDR3 totals 18 residues. Germline values: CDR1 SGHTA, CDR2 FQGNSA. The V gene end was trimmed by 4 bases and the J gene end by 7 bases; junction bases not matched to a gene: 10. The CDR3 protein is CASSSGLAGGLFVNEQFF. CDR3 bases: TGTGCCAGCAGCTCGGGACTAGCGGGAGGGCTGTTTGTGAATGAGCAGTTCTTC.

The chain employs TRBV7-6 and TRBJ2-3; D remains ambiguous. The germline V and J ends were trimmed by 2 bases and 8 bases, with 14 bases remaining between them. The CDR3 covers 14 residues. The germline CDR1 and CDR2 sequences are SGHVS and FNYEAQ. This chain's CDR3 is CASSLMTLSGTQYF. The CDR3, as DNA: TGTGCCAGCAGCTTAATGACGCTTTCTGGTACGCAGTATTTT.

This clone has just a few counts. This chain links TRBV25-1 with TRBJ1-1, with a possible D match to TRBD1 (6 bases). The CDR3 extends over 13 amino acids. Germline assignment: CDR1 MGHDK and CDR2 SYGVNS. V lost 6 bases and J lost 10, with 18 bases in between. CDR3 amino acids: CASSLGTRRGAFF. CDR3 nucleotide sequence: TGTGCCAGCAGCCTCGGGACACGGCGAGGAGCTTTCTTT.

V usage is TRBV10-1 and J usage is TRBJ2-7, with 9 bases matching TRBD2. V gave up 1 base and J gave up 5 bases; unmatched junction bases: 6. CDR3 size: 15 residues. Germline V gives CDR1 WNHNN, CDR2 SYGVQD (reference sequence). The CDR3 DNA reads as TGCGCCAGCAGTGAGTTGCGGGAGGGATTCCACGAGCAGTACTTC. Protein sequence: CASSELREGFHEQYF.

V gene TRBV2 combines with J gene TRBJ2-5, with 9 bases aligning to TRBD1. The CDR3 is 16 amino acids. V shed 8 bases, J shed 5 bases, and the junction held 15 bases outside the gene matches. The germline V gene has CDR1 SNHLY and CDR2 FYNNEI. CDR3: CASCVLRDRVLETQYF. The CDR3 nucleotides read TGTGCCAGCTGCGTCCTCCGGGACAGGGTCTTGGAGACCCAGTACTTC.

The rearrangement joins TRBV5-1 to TRBJ2-7; D is uncertain. The CDR3 length is 18 residues. With 0 bases removed from V and 6 bases from J, the gap between germline ends came to 25 bases. CDR1 and CDR2 from the germline V gene are SGHRS and YFSETQ. CDR3 region: CASSLEGGRVKGRSEQYF. The CDR3 DNA is TGCGCCAGCAGCTTGGAGGGTGGTCGGGTAAAGGGTCGAAGCGAGCAGTACTTC.

The J gene is TRBJ2-3, the V gene TRBV27, with no clear D. With 1 base removed from V and 1 base from J, the gap between germline ends came to 12 bases. CDR3 length: 16 amino acids. CDR1 is MNHEY, CDR2 SMNVEV, per germline (reference sequence). Here the CDR3 DNA reads TGTGCCAGCAGTTTATTCCGGGCTCGGGGCACAGATACGCAGTATTTT. This gives the protein CASSLFRARGTDTQYF.

The chain has TRBV9 and TRBJ2-5; 12 positions agree with TRBD2. V lost 4 bases to trimming and J lost 7 bases; unmatched junction nucleotides: 8. CDR3 size: 15 residues. Germline lookup yields CDR1 SGDLS and CDR2 YYNGEE. The CDR3 DNA is TGTGCCAGCAGCCCTAGCGGGAGGGCCCGCGGGACCCAGTACTTC. Protein product: CASSPSGRARGTQYF. Using reference TRBV9 and TRBJ2-5 for the parts outside the CDR3, the full variable domain is DSGVTQTPKHLITATGQRVTLRCSPRSGDLSVYWYQQSLDQGLQFLIQYYNGEERAKGNILERFSAQQFPDLHSELNLSSLELGDSALYFCASSPSGRARGTQYFGPGTRLLVL.

The chain has TRBV19 and TRBJ2-1; 10 bases are shared with TRBD2. The trim removed 5 bases at V and 12 bases at J, leaving 7 bases unmatched. The CDR3 has 13 residues. CDR1 and CDR2 (germline): LNHDA, SQIVND (reference sequence). CDR3 in amino acids: CASSLTSGTGQFF. The DNA of the CDR3 is TGTGCCAGTAGTTTAACTAGCGGGACGGGGCAGTTCTTC.

The chain couples TRBV7-9 to TRBJ2-1; 9 bases agree with TRBD2. V shed 6 bases and J 4 bases; nucleotides not matched to a gene: 13. The CDR3 consists of 17 residues. Germline V gene lookup returns CDR1 SEHNR and CDR2 FQNEAQ (reference sequence). CDR3 loop: CASRFSGSPPRYNEQFF. The CDR3 nucleotides read TGTGCCAGCAGGTTTAGCGGGAGCCCCCCCCGGTACAATGAGCAGTTCTTC.

CDR3 nucleotides: TGTGCCAGCAGCCCCAGGGGGGGGTACGGCAATCAGCCCCAGCATTTT. It translates to CASSPRGGYGNQPQHF. The chain combines TRBV28 with TRBJ1-5; 7 bases line up with TRBD1. Per germline, CDR1 MDHEN and CDR2 SYDVKM. Trimming at V came to 6 bases and at J to 2 bases, leaving 10 bases not matched to a gene. The CDR3 has 16 amino acids.

The chain is built from TRBV27 and TRBJ1-5; D possibly corresponds to TRBD1 (6 bases). Germline V gene sequence: CDR1 MNHEY, CDR2 SMNVEV (reference sequence). Deletions cut 5 bases from V and 7 bases from J, with 21 bases between. This CDR3 is 16 amino acids long. CDR3 loop: CASSPYPPGAGQPQHF. CDR3 bases: TGTGCCAGCAGTCCCTACCCCCCAGGGGCTGGGCAGCCCCAGCATTTT.

The rearrangement links TRBV14 to TRBJ2-6, with 7 bases fitting TRBD1. Germline V gene sequence: CDR1 SGHDN, CDR2 FVKESK. The V and J ends lost 1 base and 0 bases, in that order; junction bases with no gene match: 9. There are 19 residues in the CDR3. The CDR3 sequence is CASSQGPDREYSGANVLTF. CDR3 DNA: TGTGCCAGCAGCCAAGGCCCCGACAGGGAATACTCTGGGGCCAACGTCCTGACTTTC.

The table lists this clone with a count of one. The CDR3 DNA sequence: TGTGCCAGCAGCCCCTCGGGACACGGCACTGAAGCTTTCTTT. This encodes CASSPSGHGTEAFF. The chain recombines TRBV7-9 with TRBJ1-1; tentatively, D is TRBD1 (6 bases). The germline V gene has CDR1 SEHNR and CDR2 FQNEAQ (reference sequence). The germline V and J ends were trimmed by 5 bases and 4 bases, with 14 bases remaining between them. The CDR3 totals 14 residues. Using reference TRBV7-9 and TRBJ1-1 for the parts outside the CDR3, the full variable domain is DTGVSQNPRHKITKRGQNVTFRCDPISEHNRLYWYRQTLGQGPEFLTYFQNEAQLEKSRLLSDRFSAERPKGSFSTLEIQRTEQGDSAMYLCASSPSGHGTEAFFGQGTRLTVV.

This clone showed up just once. The gene calls are TRBV30 and TRBJ2-7, with 7 bases matching TRBD2. The CDR3 is 15 amino acids. CDR1 and CDR2 from the germline V gene are GTSNPN and SVGIG (reference sequence). V lost 0 bases and J lost 1; bases outside the gene matches: 6. The CDR3 coding sequence is TGTGCCTGGAGTGTCGTTGCGGGAGTGTCCTACGAGCAGTACTTC. Its translation: CAWSVVAGVSYEQYF.

The V and J genes are TRBV7-9 and TRBJ2-2; D remains ambiguous. Germline V lookup: CDR1 SEHNR, CDR2 FQNEAQ (reference sequence). The CDR3 runs 13 residues. The V gene lost 5 bases and the J gene lost 7 bases, with 11 bases spanning the gap. CDR3 in amino acids: CASSPLTFGELFF. The CDR3, as DNA: TGTGCCAGCAGCCCTCTTACGTTCGGGGAGCTGTTTTTT.

The chain combines TRBV4-1 with TRBJ2-5; D might be TRBD1 (6 bases). The last part of the DNA fits TRBJ2-7 better; the J call may be wrong. From germline, CDR1 is MGHRA and CDR2 YSYEKL. The CDR3 length is 18 residues. CDR3 protein: CASSQAPTEDSGVYEQYF. DNA for the CDR3: TGCGCCAGCAGCCAAGCCCCCACGGAGGACAGCGGAGTCTACGAGCAGTACTTC.

The rearrangement links TRBV19 to TRBJ1-5; tentative D call: TRBD1 (5 bases). CDR1 is LNHDA, CDR2 SQIVND, per germline (reference sequence). V lost 6 bases, J lost 7 bases, and 13 bases lay in between. This CDR3 is 13 amino acids long. The CDR3 here is CASSTTVPQPQHF. The CDR3, as DNA: TGTGCCAGTAGCACGACAGTCCCCCAGCCCCAGCATTTT.

J is TRBJ2-1 and V is TRBV27, with 8 bases that match TRBD2. With V trimmed by 7 bases and J by 0 bases, 14 bases remained unmatched. Germline V CDR1 and CDR2: MNHEY, SMNVEV (reference sequence). CDR3 size: 18 residues. The CDR3 spells CASTTTRGLGSSYNEQFF. In DNA, the CDR3 is TGTGCCAGCACCACAACCCGGGGACTAGGTAGCTCCTACAATGAGCAGTTCTTC.

The table lists this clone with a count of one. The junction shows a germline mismatch at one end, possibly a read error. The rearrangement uses TRBV6-1 and TRBJ2-1; D gene unclear. CDR3 size: 10 residues. Germline V gene sequence: CDR1 MNHNS, CDR2 SASEGT. CDR3 protein: CASSYTEQFF. The CDR3 coding sequence is TGTGCCAGCAGTTACACTGAGCAGTTCTTC.

The chain combines TRBV15 with TRBJ2-7, with D possibly matching TRBD2 (6 bases). Germline V gene lookup returns CDR1 LNHNV and CDR2 YYDKDF (reference sequence). Trimming removed 9 bases at V and 0 bases at J, with 12 bases between. This CDR3 comprises 13 residues. CDR3 sequence: CATRDLSSYEQYF. CDR3 in DNA: TGTGCCACGCGGGACCTCAGCTCCTACGAGCAGTACTTC.

CDR3 loop: CASRNASGRALYF. CDR3 nucleotides: TGTGCCAGCCGGAACGCTAGCGGGAGGGCCCTGTATTTT. The chain has TRBV9 and TRBJ2-3; 12 bases line up with TRBD2. The CDR3 is 13 residues long. Germline CDR1 and CDR2: SGDLS and YYNGEE. The V and J ends lost 7 bases and 14 bases, in that order; junction bases with no gene match: 11.

The rearrangement joins TRBV27 to TRBJ2-7, with D perhaps matching TRBD1 (6 bases). This CDR3 comprises 12 residues. V lost 10 bases and J lost 3, with 13 bases in between. CDR1 MNHEY and CDR2 SMNVEV come from the germline V gene (reference sequence). The CDR3 nucleotides are TGTGCCAATCACAAACAGGGCTACGAGCAGTACTTC. Amino acid sequence: CANHKQGYEQYF.

This chain links TRBV7-8 with TRBJ2-1; D is perhaps TRBD2 (5 bases). The germline V gene encodes CDR1 SGHVS and CDR2 FQNEAQ. CDR3 length: 16 amino acids. V was shortened by 2 bases and J by 3 bases, with 14 bases between the two germline ends. The CDR3, as DNA: TGTGCCAGCAGCTTATTGGTGGTCGGAGGCTACAATGAGCAGTTCTTC. Protein product: CASSLLVVGGYNEQFF. The full variable domain, rest sourced from reference TRBV7-8 and TRBJ2-1, is GAGVSQSPRYKVAKRGQDVALRCDPISGHVSLFWYQQALGQGPEFLTYFQNEAQLDKSGLPSDRFFAERPEGSVSTLKIQRTQQEDSAVYLCASSLLVVGGYNEQFFGPGTRLTVL.

The gene calls are TRBV2 and TRBJ1-2; D ambiguous. V was pared by 6 bases and J by 5 bases, with 13 bases between. Germline V lookup: CDR1 SNHLY, CDR2 FYNNEI. The CDR3 spans 13 residues. Here the CDR3 reads CASRRGFLYGYTF. The CDR3 nucleotides are TGTGCCAGCAGGAGAGGGTTTCTATATGGCTACACCTTC.

Concerning this clone: This sample includes further DNA sequences coding for the same CDR3. The chain uses TRBV9 and TRBJ2-2; D is unclear. Trimming left V 0 bases short and J 5 bases short, with 5 bases between. CDR3 length: 13 residues. Germline values: CDR1 SGDLS, CDR2 YYNGEE. The CDR3 DNA sequence: TGTGCCAGCAGCGTAGTGGGTACCGGGGAGCTGTTTTTT. It yields the protein CASSVVGTGELFF.

The V call is TRBV15, the J call TRBJ2-7, with D perhaps TRBD2 (8 bases). Trimming left V 0 bases short and J 3 bases short, with 15 bases between. CDR1 and CDR2 from the germline V gene are LNHNV and YYDKDF (reference sequence). The CDR3 is 16 amino acids. The CDR3 nucleotides are TGTGCCACCAGCAGAGATCTCGGGAGGGGGCTCTACGAGCAGTACTTC. Translated, it gives CATSRDLGRGLYEQYF.

This clone was counted once. The V call is TRBV15, the J call TRBJ2-1, with TRBD1 identical over 7 bases. With 5 bases clipped from V and 3 bases from J, the junction kept 7 bases outside the gene matches. The germline V gene encodes CDR1 LNHNV and CDR2 YYDKDF (reference sequence). The CDR3 loop spans 15 amino acids. The CDR3 nucleotides are TGTGCCACCAGCTCACGGACAGGAGTCTACAATGAGCAGTTCTTC. Amino acids: CATSSRTGVYNEQFF.

This sequence joins TRBV7-6 and TRBJ1-1; perhaps TRBD1 as D (5 bases). Trimming stripped 5 bases from V and 4 bases from J, with 14 bases between. CDR3 length: 14 residues. CDR1 SGHVS and CDR2 FNYEAQ come from the germline V gene. CDR3 bases: TGTGCCAGCAGCCAGGGACCAAAGGGCACTGAAGCTTTCTTT. It yields the protein CASSQGPKGTEAFF. Looking up the rest from reference TRBV7-6 and TRBJ1-1 gives the full variable domain: GAGVSQSPRYKVTKRGQDVALRCDPISGHVSLYWYRQALGQGPEFLTYFNYEAQQDKSGLPNDRFSAERPEGSISTLTIQRTEQRDSAMYRCASSQGPKGTEAFFGQGTRLTVV.